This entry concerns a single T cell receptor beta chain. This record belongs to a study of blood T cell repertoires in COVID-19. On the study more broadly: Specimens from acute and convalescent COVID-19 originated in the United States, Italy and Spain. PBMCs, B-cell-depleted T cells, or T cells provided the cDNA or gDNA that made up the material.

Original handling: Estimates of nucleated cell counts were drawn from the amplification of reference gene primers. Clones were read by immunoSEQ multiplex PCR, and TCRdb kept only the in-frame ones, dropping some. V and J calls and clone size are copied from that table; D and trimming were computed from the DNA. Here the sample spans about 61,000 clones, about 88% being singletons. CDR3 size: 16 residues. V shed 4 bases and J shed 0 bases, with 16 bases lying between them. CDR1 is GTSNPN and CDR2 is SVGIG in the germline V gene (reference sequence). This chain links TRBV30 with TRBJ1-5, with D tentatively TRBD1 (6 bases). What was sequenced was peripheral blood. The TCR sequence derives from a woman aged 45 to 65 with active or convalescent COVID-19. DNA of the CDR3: TGTGCCTGGACCCTAGGTGGGACAAATAGCAATCAGCCCCAGCATTTT. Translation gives CAWTLGGTNSNQPQHF.